The T cell receptor (beta chain) under discussion was sequenced for a study of T cell repertoires in cytomegalovirus infection. Whole-study context: Both recently identified HLA-C-restricted and well-studied HLA-B-restricted CMV epitopes were used in the study. It can be stated that public TCR beta signatures indicated CMV infection as well as a matching HLA type. Broader study findings: Cumulative public TCR beta family frequency identified carriers of CMV plus the relevant HLA. It was HLA-C-restricted CMV-specific TCR beta clonotypes that dominated the response ex vivo.

This clonotype was detected only a few times. Its antigen is unidentified. Germline V gives CDR1 SQVTM, CDR2 ANQGSEA. This CDR3 spans 11 amino acids. V dropped 4 bases and J dropped 6 bases, with 10 bases sitting between them. TCRdb itself ran the reads through MiXCR, one entry per CDR3 protein. The sample holds 750,000 to 900,000 distinct CDR3 sequences, about 29% seen once. The source was cultured CD8+ T cells from PBMCs, collected from culture after CMV antigen stimulation. The source of this sequence is a human donor in good health (CMV status not recorded). Some clones in this sample may be carry-over from other donors' samples. The V and J genes are TRBV29-1 and TRBJ2-7, with D perhaps TRBD2 (6 bases). The CDR3 here is CSVARDSEQYF. CDR3 bases: TGCAGCGTTGCGCGGGACTCCGAGCAGTACTTC.